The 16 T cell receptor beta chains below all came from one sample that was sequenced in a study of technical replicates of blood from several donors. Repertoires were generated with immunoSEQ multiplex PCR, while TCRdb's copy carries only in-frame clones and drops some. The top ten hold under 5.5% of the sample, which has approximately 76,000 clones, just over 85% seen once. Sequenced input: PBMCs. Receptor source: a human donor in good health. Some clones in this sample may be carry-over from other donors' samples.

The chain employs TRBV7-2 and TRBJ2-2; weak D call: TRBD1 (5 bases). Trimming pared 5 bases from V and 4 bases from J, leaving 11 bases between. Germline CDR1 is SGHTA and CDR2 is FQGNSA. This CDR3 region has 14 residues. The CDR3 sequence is CASSRQRSTGELFF. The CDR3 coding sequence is TGTGCCAGCAGCAGACAGAGGAGCACCGGGGAGCTGTTTTTT.

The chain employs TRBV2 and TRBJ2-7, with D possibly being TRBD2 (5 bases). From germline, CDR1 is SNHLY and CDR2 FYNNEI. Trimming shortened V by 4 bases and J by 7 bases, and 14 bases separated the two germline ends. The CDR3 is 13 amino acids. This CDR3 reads CASSVAPRREQYF. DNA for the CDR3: TGTGCCAGCAGTGTGGCCCCCCGGAGGGAGCAGTACTTC. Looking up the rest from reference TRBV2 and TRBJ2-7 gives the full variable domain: EPEVTQTPSHQVTQMGQEVILRCVPISNHLYFYWYRQILGQKVEFLVSFYNNEISEKSEIFDDQFSVERPDGSNFTLKIRSTKLEDSAMYFCASSVAPRREQYFGPGTRLTVT.

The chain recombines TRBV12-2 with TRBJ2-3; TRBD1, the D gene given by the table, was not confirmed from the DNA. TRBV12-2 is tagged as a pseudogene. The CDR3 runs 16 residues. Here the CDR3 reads CASRPLDSRHRDTQYF. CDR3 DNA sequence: TGTGCAAGTCGCCCATTGGACAGCCGACATCGGGATACGCAGTATTTT.

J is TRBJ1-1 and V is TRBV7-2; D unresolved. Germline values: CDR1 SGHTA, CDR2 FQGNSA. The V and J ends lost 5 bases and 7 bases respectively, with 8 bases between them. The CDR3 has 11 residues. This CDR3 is CASSLRHEAFF. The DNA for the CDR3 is TGTGCCAGCAGCCTACGCCATGAAGCTTTCTTT.

The CDR3 DNA sequence: TGTGCCAGCAGCGTCTCCGGGACAGGGTACAATGAGCAGTTCTTC. Translation gives CASSVSGTGYNEQFF. The rearrangement joins TRBV9 to TRBJ2-1; 9 positions agree with TRBD1. V lost 2 bases and J lost 4; bases outside the gene matches: 4. This CDR3 comprises 15 residues. CDR1 is SGDLS and CDR2 is YYNGEE in the germline V gene.

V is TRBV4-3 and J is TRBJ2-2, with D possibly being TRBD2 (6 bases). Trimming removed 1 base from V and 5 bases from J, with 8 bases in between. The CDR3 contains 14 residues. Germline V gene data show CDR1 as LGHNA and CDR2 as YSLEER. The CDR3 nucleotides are TGCGCCAGCAGCCAAGTGGGGGGAACCGGGGAGCTGTTTTTT. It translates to CASSQVGGTGELFF.

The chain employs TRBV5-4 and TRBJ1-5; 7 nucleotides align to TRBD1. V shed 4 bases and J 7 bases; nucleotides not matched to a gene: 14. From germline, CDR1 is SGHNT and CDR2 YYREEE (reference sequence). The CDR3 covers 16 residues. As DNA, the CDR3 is TGTGCCAGCAGCCACACTGCCGCGACAGGGTTACAGCCCCAGCATTTT. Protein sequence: CASSHTAATGLQPQHF. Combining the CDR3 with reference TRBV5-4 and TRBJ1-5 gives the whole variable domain ETGVTQSPTHLIKTRGQQVTLRCSSQSGHNTVSWYQQALGQGPQFIFQYYREEENGRGNFPPRFSGLQFPNYSSELNVNALELDDSALYLCASSHTAATGLQPQHFGDGTRLSIL.

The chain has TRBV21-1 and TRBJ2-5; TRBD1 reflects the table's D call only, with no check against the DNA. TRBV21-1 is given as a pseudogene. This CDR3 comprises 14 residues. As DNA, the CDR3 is TGTGCCAGCAGCAAAGGGGACAGGGGGGAGACCCAGTACTTC. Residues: CASSKGDRGETQYF.

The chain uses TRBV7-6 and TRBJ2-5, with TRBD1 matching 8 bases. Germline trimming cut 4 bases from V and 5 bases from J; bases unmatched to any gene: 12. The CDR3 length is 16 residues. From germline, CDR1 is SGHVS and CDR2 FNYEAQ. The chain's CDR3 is CASSYGRGRFEETQYF. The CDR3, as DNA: TGTGCCAGCAGCTATGGCAGGGGGCGTTTCGAGGAGACCCAGTACTTC. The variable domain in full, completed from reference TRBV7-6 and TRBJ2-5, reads GAGVSQSPRYKVTKRGQDVALRCDPISGHVSLYWYRQALGQGPEFLTYFNYEAQQDKSGLPNDRFSAERPEGSISTLTIQRTEQRDSAMYRCASSYGRGRFEETQYFGPGTRLLVL.

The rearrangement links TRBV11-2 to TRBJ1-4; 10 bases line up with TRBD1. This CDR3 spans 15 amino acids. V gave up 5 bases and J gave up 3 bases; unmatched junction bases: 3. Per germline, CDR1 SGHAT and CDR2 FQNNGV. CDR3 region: CASSPDRGPNEKLFF. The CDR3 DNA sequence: TGTGCCAGCAGCCCCGACAGGGGGCCTAATGAAAAACTGTTTTTT.

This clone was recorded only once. Here the CDR3 DNA reads TGTGCCTGGAGTGCGGGACTAGCGGGAGGTTCCGGGGAGCTGTTTTTT. It yields the protein CAWSAGLAGGSGELFF. The rearrangement links TRBV30 to TRBJ2-2; 15 nucleotides line up with TRBD2. Trimming cost V 1 base and J 6 bases; bases outside gene matches: 3. The CDR3 has 16 amino acids. Per germline, CDR1 GTSNPN and CDR2 SVGIG (reference sequence).

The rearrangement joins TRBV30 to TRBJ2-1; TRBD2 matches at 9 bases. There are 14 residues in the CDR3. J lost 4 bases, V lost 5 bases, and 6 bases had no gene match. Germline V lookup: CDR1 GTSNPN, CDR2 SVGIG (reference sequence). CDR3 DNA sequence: TGTGCCTGGGTGGGGACTAGCAGTTACAATGAGCAGTTCTTC. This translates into CAWVGTSSYNEQFF.

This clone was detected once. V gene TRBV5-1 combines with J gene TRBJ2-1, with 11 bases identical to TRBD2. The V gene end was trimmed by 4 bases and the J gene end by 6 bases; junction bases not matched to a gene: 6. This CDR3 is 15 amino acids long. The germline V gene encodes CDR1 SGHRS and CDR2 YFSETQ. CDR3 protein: CASSLSGTSGNEQFF. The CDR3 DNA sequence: TGCGCCAGCAGCCTTTCCGGGACTAGCGGCAATGAGCAGTTCTTC.

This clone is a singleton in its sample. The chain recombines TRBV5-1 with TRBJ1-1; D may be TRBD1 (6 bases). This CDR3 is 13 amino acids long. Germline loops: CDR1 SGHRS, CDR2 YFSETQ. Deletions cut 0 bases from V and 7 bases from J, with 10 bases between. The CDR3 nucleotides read TGCGCCAGCAGCTTGGGGACAGTCGATGAAGCTTTCTTT. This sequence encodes CASSLGTVDEAFF.

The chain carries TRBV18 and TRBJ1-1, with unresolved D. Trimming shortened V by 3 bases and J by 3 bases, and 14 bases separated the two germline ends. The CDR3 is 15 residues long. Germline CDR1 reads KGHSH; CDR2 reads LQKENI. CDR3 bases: TGTGCCAGCTCACCTGAGGTTGGGTCGGACACTGAAGCTTTCTTT. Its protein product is CASSPEVGSDTEAFF. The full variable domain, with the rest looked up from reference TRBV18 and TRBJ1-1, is NAGVMQNPRHLVRRRGQEARLRCSPMKGHSHVYWYRQLPEEGLKFMVYLQKENIIDESGMPKERFSAEFPKEGPSILRIQQVVRGDSAAYFCASSPEVGSDTEAFFGQGTRLTVV.

The DNA of the CDR3 is TGCGCCAGCAGCCAACTACTGACAGGGGAGTATGGCTACACCTTC. This codes for CASSQLLTGEYGYTF. The J gene is TRBJ1-2, the V gene TRBV4-1, with 8 positions matching TRBD1. CDR1 and CDR2 (germline): MGHRA, YSYEKL. The CDR3 consists of 15 residues. V dropped 2 bases and J dropped 5; count of bases not matched to a gene: 7.